The source of this T cell receptor (beta chain) is a study of T cells in Graves' hyperthyroidism and ophthalmopathy. It was RNA transcripts that yielded the amplified TCR beta CDR3 regions. When the TCR CDR3 underwent first-round RT-PCR, the HTBI primer set was used. In TCRdb, the multiplex PCR reads were re-called with MiXCR into one record per CDR3 protein. The sample holds hundreds of thousands of distinct CDR3 sequences, 40% to 55% seen once. On this clonotype: Antigen: not known.

Exclusion criteria comprised uncontrolled infection, other autoimmune disease, pregnancy or lactation. Diagnoses used clinical symptoms, serum thyroxine and TRAb, thyroid ultrasound and orbital computed tomography. General observations from the study: Ophthalmopathy onset followed model prediction by a median about seven months. Clonotypes that were expanded in thyroid above 0.001 mostly appeared in blood too.

Germline trimming cut 10 bases from V and 7 bases from J; bases unmatched to any gene: 13. Germline CDR1 and CDR2: LNHNV and YYDKDF (reference sequence). The CDR3 consists of 15 residues. The V and J genes are TRBV15 and TRBJ1-1; 12 bases map to TRBD1. The receptor was isolated from an adult man with Graves' disease, either hyperthyroidism or ophthalmopathy (not recorded which). Material for sequencing was peripheral blood or thyroid tissue (not recorded which). The CDR3 nucleotides read TGTGCCAGCAGTTTTGGGACAGGGGGCGTTGGTGAAGCTTTCTTT. It yields the protein CASSFGTGGVGEAFF.